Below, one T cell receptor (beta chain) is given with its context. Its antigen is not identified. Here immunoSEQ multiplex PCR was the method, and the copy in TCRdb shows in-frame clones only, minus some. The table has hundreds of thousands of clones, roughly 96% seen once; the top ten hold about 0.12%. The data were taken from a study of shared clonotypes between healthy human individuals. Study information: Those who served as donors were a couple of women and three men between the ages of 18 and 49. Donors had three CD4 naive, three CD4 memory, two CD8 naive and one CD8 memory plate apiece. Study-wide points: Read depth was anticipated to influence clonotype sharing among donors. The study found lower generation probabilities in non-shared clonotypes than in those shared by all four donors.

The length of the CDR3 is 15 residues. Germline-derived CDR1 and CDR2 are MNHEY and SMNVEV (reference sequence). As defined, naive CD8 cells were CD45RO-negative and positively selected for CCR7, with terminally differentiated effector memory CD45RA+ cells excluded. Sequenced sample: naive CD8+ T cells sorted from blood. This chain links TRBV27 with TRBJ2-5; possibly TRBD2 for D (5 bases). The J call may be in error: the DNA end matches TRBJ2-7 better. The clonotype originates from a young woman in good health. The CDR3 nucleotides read TGTGCCAGCAGTCCCTCTTCCGGGAAATCTTACGAGCAGTACTTC. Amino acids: CASSPSSGKSYEQYF.